This T cell receptor (beta chain) was captured in a study of T cells in Graves' hyperthyroidism and ophthalmopathy. The CDR3 regions of TCR beta were amplified from RNA transcripts. The HTBI primer set served for first-round RT-PCR of the TCR CDR3. TCRdb fed the multiplex PCR reads into MiXCR, producing one record per CDR3 protein. The table includes under 400,000 distinct CDR3 sequences, roughly 15% detected once. The CDR3 runs to 14 residues. Trimming removed 7 bases from V and 6 bases from J; junction bases left unmatched: 6. The germline V gene encodes CDR1 SGHRS and CDR2 YFSETQ. Each diagnosis drew on symptoms, thyroxine, TRAb, thyroid ultrasound and orbital computed tomography findings. This clonotype was recorded at least ten times. Its antigen is as yet unknown. Study-wide results and limits: Ophthalmopathy and stable hyperthyroidism were separated by a 13 V-J model. With a median lead of roughly 6.2 months before onset, the model predicted ophthalmopathy.

Sequencing input: blood. The genes are TRBV5-1 and TRBJ2-7, with 14 bases aligning to TRBD2. This TCR was recovered from a woman aged 55-70 years with Graves' ophthalmopathy. This CDR3 reads CASFPGTSGSEQYF. DNA of the CDR3: TGCGCCAGCTTCCCCGGGACTAGCGGGAGCGAGCAGTACTTC.